The entry below describes one T cell receptor beta chain. No antigen is known for it. The CDR3 is made up of 18 amino acids. 60 Vbeta and 13 Jbeta primers were used in PCR. Sequenced by immunoSEQ multiplex PCR; TCRdb stores in-frame clones only, minus some. The sample holds about 130,000 clones, about 82% seen once. This entry comes from a study of cytomegalovirus exposure and HLA in healthy donors. Findings of the study overall: Cytomegalovirus association was listed for 150 or so TCR beta chains.

The chain uses TRBV21-1 and TRBJ2-3; the D call in the table, TRBD2, was not verified against the DNA. TRBV21-1 is a documented pseudogene. The sequence derives from a boy between 10 and 17 years old in good health and CMV-seronegative. Sequences were obtained from PBMCs. The CDR3: CASSKCPPRLAAPDTQYF. The CDR3 DNA reads as TGTGCCAGCAGCAAGTGTCCCCCGAGACTAGCCGCCCCAGATACGCAGTATTTT.